These 6 T cell receptor beta chains were all obtained from the same sample, sequenced in a study of cytomegalovirus exposure and HLA in healthy donors. PCR primers comprised 60 Vbeta and 13 Jbeta primers. Some clones are missing from TCRdb's copy, which holds only in-frame ones; the method was immunoSEQ multiplex PCR. The repertoire consists of around 250,000 clones, with 80% to 85% occurring once and the leading ten covering about 7.5%. Input material: PBMCs. The receptors derive from a woman in her fifties or sixties in good health and CMV-seropositive.

This chain connects TRBV6-6 to TRBJ2-7; 7 bases map to TRBD2. Germline V gene sequence: CDR1 MNHNY, CDR2 SVGAGI (reference sequence). CDR3 size: 16 residues. V was clipped by 2 bases and J by 2 bases; unmatched bases: 9. CDR3 residues: CASSYNGGTPTYEQYF. DNA of the CDR3: TGTGCCAGCAGTTACAACGGGGGGACTCCGACCTACGAGCAGTACTTC.

This sequence joins TRBV7-9 and TRBJ2-1; 9 bases align to TRBD2. The trim removed 7 bases at V and 8 bases at J, leaving 9 bases unmatched. Germline V gene lookup returns CDR1 SEHNR and CDR2 FQNEAQ (reference sequence). The CDR3 totals 14 residues. The CDR3 coding sequence is TGTGCCAGCACCCTTAGCGGGAGTCGGGATGAGCAGTTCTTC. Translation gives CASTLSGSRDEQFF.

The table lists this clone with a count of one. Because the CDR3's place on the DNA is in doubt, the DNA is left out and the CDR3 is given as listed by TCRdb. The gene calls are TRBV21-1 and TRBJ2-7; the table calls TRBD1, which could not be checked here. TRBV21-1 is tagged as a pseudogene. A total of 16 residues make up the CDR3, ends included. CDR3 residues: CASSIFGTGISDEQYF.

The chain combines TRBV9 with TRBJ2-1, with 8 nucleotides matching TRBD1. Trimming at V came to 1 base and at J to 3 bases, leaving 15 bases not matched to a gene. CDR3 length: 19 amino acids. Germline CDR1 SGDLS, CDR2 YYNGEE. The CDR3 coding sequence is TGTGCCAGCAGCGTACCCCGGACAGGGCCTCGAAAAATCTACAATGAGCAGTTCTTC. Protein: CASSVPRTGPRKIYNEQFF.

The chain recombines TRBV20-1 with TRBJ2-4; D uncertain. Germline V gene sequence: CDR1 DFQATT, CDR2 SNEGSKA (reference sequence). This CDR3 spans 10 amino acids. In nucleotides, the CDR3 is TGCAGCGGCGGCGAAAACATTCAGTACTTC. This codes for CSGGENIQYF.

On this clone: The same CDR3 also results from other DNA sequences found in this sample. The chain has TRBV19 and TRBJ2-7; D remains ambiguous. The CDR3 covers 11 residues. V was shortened by 4 bases and J by 2 bases, with 3 bases between the two germline ends. The germline V gene encodes CDR1 LNHDA and CDR2 SQIVND (reference sequence). The CDR3 reads CASSTAYEQYF. The CDR3 DNA follows: TGTGCCAGTAGTACCGCCTACGAGCAGTACTTC.